These 13 T cell receptor beta chains were all obtained from the same sample, sequenced in a study of tissue T cells after allogeneic stem cell transplantation. Sequenced by immunoSEQ multiplex PCR; TCRdb stores in-frame clones only, minus some. In the table there are 950 to 1,200 clones, about 60% of which are singletons. Regarding time point: mouse harvest day 7 after allogeneic transplant. Mouse grafts combined 10^7 T-cell-depleted bone marrow cells with 10^6 splenic CD5+ T cells. Sequencing input: liver tissue. The receptors come from a female BALB/c mouse given C57BL/6 T cells with graft-versus-host disease after an allogeneic hematopoietic cell transplant.

In the case of this clone: The germline and genes are mouse ones. The CDR3 end lies 1 residue beyond the end of the read and is filled in from the germline J gene. J is TRBJ2-7 and V is TRBV19, with a possible D match to TRBD2 (6 bases). Germline-derived CDR1 and CDR2 are FNHDT and SITEND (reference sequence). Between the trimmed V and J ends, which lost 3 bases and 0 bases, there was a span of 7 bases. The CDR3 spans 13 residues. The sequenced CDR3 bases are TGTGCCAGCAGTACTGGGGACTCCTATGAACAGTAC. Protein product: CASSTGDSYEQY. The full CDR3 protein reads CASSTGDSYEQYF. Full variable domain (missing parts from reference TRBV19 and TRBJ2-7): GGIITQTPKFLIGQEGQKLTLKCQQNFNHDTMYWYRQDSGKGLRLIYYSITENDLQKGDLSEGYDASREKKSSFSLTVTSAQKNEMAVFLCASSTGDSYEQYFGPGTRLTVL.

Concerning this clone itself: Gene names refer to mouse genes. The DNA ends 1 residue before the CDR3 does, and the rest of the CDR3 is filled in from the germline J gene. The rearrangement joins TRBV15 to TRBJ1-1; D uncertain. The CDR3 is 14 residues long. V dropped 1 base and J dropped 1 base, with 7 bases sitting between them. The germline CDR1 and CDR2 sequences are SGHND and FRSKSL. The CDR3 DNA, read in part, is TGTGCCAGCAGTTTAGGGTCCAGAAACACAGAAGTCTTC. Translating it yields CASSLGSRNTEVF. The complete CDR3 sequence is CASSLGSRNTEVFF.

This clone appeared a single time. Any gene name here is a mouse gene name. The read ends 1 residue shy of where the CDR3 ends; the end is completed using the germline J gene. The gene calls are TRBV29 and TRBJ1-4; possibly TRBD1 for D (5 bases). V lost 2 bases to trimming and J lost 5 bases, with 12 bases between them. The CDR3 consists of 15 residues. Germline CDR1 and CDR2: MSHET and SYDVDS. The CDR3 loop reads CASSLKQARNERLFF. CDR3 DNA, as far as it was read: TGTGCTAGCAGTTTAAAACAGGCGAGGAACGAAAGATTATTT.

Note on this clone: Any gene name here is a mouse gene name. Read data end 1 residue before the CDR3 end; the end is taken from the germline J gene. J is TRBJ2-4 and V is TRBV2; D gene ambiguous. From germline, CDR1 is LGHNA and CDR2 YSYQKL. Trimming shortened V by 0 bases and J by 0 bases, and 7 bases separated the two germline ends. This CDR3 comprises 15 residues. The sequenced CDR3 bases are TGTGCCAGCAGCCAAGAGACTTCTAGTCAAAACACCTTGTAC. It yields the protein CASSQETSSQNTLY. The entire CDR3 protein reads CASSQETSSQNTLYF.

Comments on this clone: Gene names are the mouse ones. CDR3 DNA, as far as it was read: TGTGCCAGCAGATCCTTACTGGGGGGCCAAGACACCCAGTAC. This gives the protein CASRSLLGGQDTQY. In full, the CDR3 is CASRSLLGGQDTQYF. The rearrangement uses TRBV26 and TRBJ2-5; 9 bases align to TRBD2. The missing CDR3 end, 1 residue past where the read stops, is filled in from the germline J gene. There are 15 residues in the CDR3. Germline CDR1 reads KGHPV; CDR2 reads FQNQEV (reference sequence). V was clipped by 6 bases and J by 2 bases; unmatched bases: 6.

As to this clone: Gene names are mouse gene names. The CDR3 reads CASSTDWGRNTLYF. The sequenced CDR3 bases are TGTGCCAGCAGCACGGACTGGGGGAGAAACACCTTGTAC. The rearrangement links TRBV3 to TRBJ2-4; 10 bases match TRBD2. The read terminates 1 residue ahead of where the CDR3 ends, so the germline J gene completes it. Germline assignment: CDR1 SNHLY and CDR2 FYNGKV (reference sequence). This CDR3 has 14 amino acids. V lost 5 bases and J lost 5; bases outside the gene matches: 4.

This clone was seen only a few times. Mouse germline and gene names are used. The read halts 1 residue ahead of the CDR3 end, with the missing end drawn from the germline J gene. V usage is TRBV1 and J usage is TRBJ2-1; 7 bases are shared with TRBD1. The CDR3 spans 15 residues. Germline CDR1 and CDR2: NSQYPW and LRSPGD (reference sequence). The ends lost 3 bases at V and 0 bases at J; junction bases unmatched: 2. The CDR3 is CTCSASGGNYAEQFF. The part of the CDR3 DNA that was read is TGCACCTGCAGTGCCTCAGGGGGTAACTATGCTGAGCAGTTC.

Comments on this clone: Germline and genes: mouse. From the germline J gene comes the end of the CDR3, since the read stops 1 residue before it. The V and J genes are TRBV19 and TRBJ2-1; 9 bases align to TRBD2. The V gene end was trimmed by 2 bases and the J gene end by 0 bases; junction bases not matched to a gene: 6. The germline V gene has CDR1 FNHDT and CDR2 SITEND (reference sequence). This CDR3 is built from 17 residues. The CDR3 region is CASSIPLGGVNYAEQFF. The covered CDR3 bases are TGTGCCAGCAGTATCCCGCTGGGGGGGGTTAACTATGCTGAGCAGTTC.

This clone was counted a few times. The germline and genes are mouse ones. The read comes to an end 1 residue before the CDR3 does, leaving the germline J gene to fill in the end. V gene TRBV13-1 combines with J gene TRBJ2-7, with D maybe TRBD1 (6 bases). Trimming removed 4 bases at V and 0 bases at J, with 8 bases between. The CDR3 spans 13 residues. Germline V gene lookup returns CDR1 NSHNY and CDR2 SYGAGN. The CDR3 DNA, read in part, is TGTGCCAGCAGTCGGGACAACTCCTATGAACAGTAC. Translating it yields CASSRDNSYEQY. The full CDR3 sequence reads CASSRDNSYEQYF.

In regard to this clone: The gene names given are mouse names. The missing CDR3 end, 1 residue past where the read stops, is filled in from the germline J gene. This chain links TRBV24 with TRBJ2-5; 10 nucleotides match TRBD2. J gave up 2 bases and V 0 bases, and 5 bases lay outside the gene matches. The CDR3 covers 17 residues. Germline V gives CDR1 KGHTA, CDR2 FRNEEI. This CDR3 is CASSLYPLGGVQDTQYF. CDR3 bases read: TGTGCCAGCAGTCTGTATCCACTGGGGGGGGTCCAAGACACCCAGTAC.

A note on this clone: The germline and genes are mouse ones. The CDR3 extends 1 residue past the end of the read, so its final part is completed from the germline J gene. The chain has TRBV5 and TRBJ2-1, with 7 bases that match TRBD1. Germline CDR1 LGHNA, CDR2 YNLKQL (reference sequence). The CDR3 contains 14 residues. J lost 3 bases, V lost 4 bases, and 3 bases had no gene match. Partial CDR3 DNA: TGTGCCAGCAGCCCCCGGGACAGCTATGCTGAGCAGTTC. Amino acid sequence: CASSPRDSYAEQF. The whole CDR3 reads CASSPRDSYAEQFF.

This clone was detected a few times. Germline and genes here are mouse. The read terminates 1 residue ahead of where the CDR3 ends, so the germline J gene completes it. The chain links TRBV12-1 to TRBJ2-7; 8 bases agree with TRBD2. The germline CDR1 and CDR2 sequences are SGHSN and HYEKVE. This CDR3 contains 13 residues. After removal of 2 bases from V and 3 bases from J, the junction contained 2 bases not matched to a gene. CDR3 DNA, as far as it was read: TGTGCCAGCTCTCGGACTGGGCACTATGAACAGTAC. Protein product: CASSRTGHYEQY. The whole CDR3 reads CASSRTGHYEQYF.

In the case of this clone: Germline and genes: mouse. The CDR3 spells CASSLRGLANERLFF. The sequenced CDR3 bases are TGTGCCAGCAGTTTGAGGGGGCTTGCCAACGAAAGATTATTT. The genes are TRBV14 and TRBJ1-4; 7 bases map to TRBD1. The read ends 1 residue early relative to the CDR3; the germline J gene fills the gap. The CDR3 has 15 residues. The V and J ends lost 2 bases and 3 bases, in that order; junction bases with no gene match: 4. Germline values: CDR1 SGHDT, CDR2 FRDEAV.